This is a list of T cell receptor beta chains from one sample in a study of tumor and adjacent non-tumor tissue in lung cancer. TCRdb reanalysed the multiplex PCR reads using MiXCR and keeps one entry per CDR3 protein. The sample holds 50,000 or so distinct CDR3 sequences; roughly 69% are singletons and the top ten take 20% to 25%. Specimen: distant non-tumor lung tissue. Receptors originate from an older woman with non-small cell lung cancer. Each CDR3 is given with its conserved first and last residue. The D gene is left open where the match is weak. The size field is filled for only some rows; it gives once, few, many or a size class.

size: -
D: TRBD1
V: TRBV6-5
J: TRBJ1-1
CDR3: CASGRDSPNEAFF
DNA: TGTGCCAGCGGTCGGGACAGTCCTAATGAAGCTTTCTTT

size: -
D: TRBD1
V: TRBV11-2
J: TRBJ2-1
CDR3: CASSRSGTGGNGQFF
DNA: TGTGCCAGCAGCCGATCCGGGACAGGGGGCAATGGGCAGTTCTTC

size: -
D: -
V: TRBV6-5
J: TRBJ2-6
CDR3: CANSRQGGGGASVLTF
DNA: TGTGCCAACAGTCGACAGGGAGGAGGGGGGGCCAGCGTCCTGACTTTT

size: -
D: TRBD1
V: TRBV6-5
J: TRBJ2-1
CDR3: CASSPSGTGQGNREELF
DNA: TGTGCCAGCAGTCCCTCGGGCACGGGACAGGGAAACCGTGAGGAGCTCTTC

size: -
D: -
V: TRBV20-1
J: TRBJ1-2
CDR3: CSAAPPGEYYGYTF
DNA: TGCAGTGCCGCCCCCCCGGGAGAATACTATGGCTACACCTTC

size: -
D: -
V: TRBV11-2
J: TRBJ1-2
CDR3: CASSRGGRGAYTF
DNA: TGTGCCAGCAGCAGGGGGGGGAGGGGAGCCTACACCTTC

size: -
D: TRBD1
V: TRBV11-3
J: TRBJ2-2
CDR3: CDSSPETGVTGELFF
DNA: TGTGACAGCAGCCCCGAGACAGGGGTGACCGGGGAGCTGTTTTTT

size: once
D: -
V: TRBV11-3
J: TRBJ2-7
CDR3: CASSLWVGVSYEQYF
DNA: TGTGCCAGCAGCCTATGGGTAGGGGTCTCCTACGAGCAGTACTTC

size: -
D: -
V: TRBV29-1
J: TRBJ1-1
CDR3: CSVVLPHVATEAFF
DNA: TGCAGCGTTGTCTTGCCACATGTGGCCACTGAAGCTTTCTTT

size: few
D: -
V: TRBV5-1
J: TRBJ2-1
CDR3: CASSPEFGSYNEQFF
DNA: TGCGCCAGCAGCCCTGAATTCGGGTCCTACAATGAGCAGTTCTTC

size: once
D: TRBD2
V: TRBV6-5
J: TRBJ2-4
CDR3: CASRPSKWGGTKSIEYF
DNA: TGTGCCAGCAGACCATCGAAATGGGGAGGGACCAAAAGCATTGAGTACTTC

size: -
D: TRBD1
V: TRBV29-1
J: TRBJ1-2
CDR3: CSFRQGECFDYTF
DNA: TGCAGCTTCCGACAGGGCGAGTGCTTTGACTACACCTTC

size: -
D: -
V: TRBV12-3/TRBV12-4
J: TRBJ2-5
CDR3: CASSSRDTGPVRYQETQYF
DNA: TGTGCCAGCAGTTCAAGGGACACGGGGCCGGTCCGGTATCAAGAGACCCAGTACTTC

size: -
D: -
V: TRBV6-2/TRBV6-3
J: TRBJ1-1
CDR3: CASISNQNTEAFF
DNA: TGTGCCAGCATCAGTAATCAGAACACTGAAGCTTTCTTT

size: once
D: -
V: TRBV20-1
J: TRBJ1-4
CDR3: CSVSVMDKLFF
DNA: TGCAGTGTTAGTGTCATGGATAAACTGTTTTTT

size: -
D: TRBD2
V: TRBV20-1
J: TRBJ2-1
CDR3: CSARSSGKGRGEQFF
DNA: TGCAGTGCTAGAAGTAGCGGGAAGGGTCGGGGTGAACAGTTCTTC

size: -
D: -
V: TRBV30
J: TRBJ2-7
CDR3: CAWSRNRVYVQYF
DNA: TGTGCCTGGAGTAGAAACCGGGTTTACGTGCAGTACTTC

size: -
D: -
V: TRBV9
J: TRBJ1-4
CDR3: CVSSMTGTPTEKLFF
DNA: TGTGTCAGCAGCATGACCGGGACGCCTACTGAAAAACTGTTTTTT

size: -
D: -
V: TRBV4-3
J: TRBJ1-1
CDR3: CANSQDSAREAFF
DNA: TGCGCCAATAGCCAAGATTCTGCAAGGGAAGCTTTCTTT

size: -
D: -
V: TRBV5-8
J: TRBJ1-5
CDR3: CASGPDGSSYQPQHF
DNA: TGTGCCAGCGGCCCGGACGGAAGTAGCTATCAGCCCCAGCATTTT

size: -
D: -
V: TRBV11-2
J: TRBJ2-7
CDR3: CACSSLGLYEQYF
DNA: TGTGCCTGCAGTTCCCTCGGACTATACGAGCAGTACTTC

size: -
D: -
V: TRBV7-3
J: TRBJ2-1
CDR3: CASSLGVNLINEQFF
DNA: TGTGCCAGCAGCTTAGGGGTTAACTTAATCAATGAGCAGTTCTTC

size: once
D: TRBD2
V: TRBV7-9
J: TRBJ2-2
CDR3: CATQTGRDPIGELFF
DNA: TGTGCCACCCAGACGGGGAGGGATCCCATCGGGGAGCTGTTTTTT

size: once
D: TRBD1
V: TRBV6-5
J: TRBJ2-5
CDR3: CDSRQTGGQKTQYF
DNA: TGTGACAGCAGACAGACAGGGGGTCAAAAGACCCAGTACTTC

size: -
D: -
V: TRBV6-6
J: TRBJ2-3
CDR3: CASSLSGSKDTQYF
DNA: TGTGCCAGCAGTTTGAGTGGAAGCAAAGATACGCAGTATTTT

size: -
D: -
V: TRBV2
J: TRBJ2-2
CDR3: CASSEAAVNTGELIF
DNA: TGTGCCAGCAGTGAAGCGGCAGTGAACACCGGGGAGCTGATTTTT

size: -
D: -
V: TRBV6-6
J: TRBJ1-4
CDR3: CASSRGGGFEKLSF
DNA: TGTGCCAGCAGCCGAGGGGGGGGCTTTGAAAAACTGTCTTTT

size: -
D: -
V: TRBV4-3
J: TRBJ1-1
CDR3: CASNQVSRENTEAFF
DNA: TGTGCCAGCAACCAAGTCTCAAGGGAGAACACTGAAGCTTTCTTT

size: -
D: -
V: TRBV4-1
J: TRBJ1-1
CDR3: CASSHPLGRAVIEAFF
DNA: TGCGCCAGCAGTCACCCATTGGGAAGGGCCGTAATCGAAGCTTTCTTT

size: -
D: -
V: TRBV12-3/TRBV12-4
J: TRBJ1-5
CDR3: CASSLGGFYQPQHF
DNA: TGTGCCAGCAGTTTAGGGGGGTTTTATCAGCCCCAGCATTTT

size: few
D: -
V: TRBV12-3/TRBV12-4
J: TRBJ1-1
CDR3: CANSLLVRDTEAFF
DNA: TGTGCCAACAGTTTACTAGTTCGGGACACTGAGGCTTTCTTT

size: -
D: -
V: TRBV7-9
J: TRBJ1-2
CDR3: CASSPQGWQADYGHTF
DNA: TGTGCCAGCAGCCCTCAAGGGTGGCAAGCAGACTATGGCCACACCTTC

size: once
D: -
V: TRBV12-3/TRBV12-4
J: TRBJ1-1
CDR3: CASSPGDGGIHEAFF
DNA: TGTGCCAGCAGCCCGGGAGACGGCGGGATACACGAAGCTTTCTTT

size: many
D: -
V: TRBV5-1
J: TRBJ2-3
CDR3: CASSLASNPSTDTQYF
DNA: TGCGCCAGCAGCTTGGCCTCGAATCCTAGCACAGATACGCAGTATTTT

size: -
D: TRBD1
V: TRBV4-1
J: TRBJ1-2
CDR3: CASSPSKAGGLGDYTF
DNA: TGCGCCAGCAGCCCCAGCAAGGCAGGGGGCTTAGGTGACTACACCTTC

size: -
D: TRBD1
V: TRBV29-1
J: TRBJ1-1
CDR3: CSVPSGTGMSEAFF
DNA: TGCAGCGTTCCATCCGGGACAGGGATGTCTGAAGCTTTCTTT

size: -
D: -
V: TRBV4-1
J: TRBJ2-3
CDR3: CASSQRGLSTDTLYF
DNA: TGCGCCAGCAGCCAAAGAGGACTCAGCACAGATACCCTGTATTTT

size: -
D: -
V: TRBV6-6
J: TRBJ1-2
CDR3: CASIDTLTDSAGYDYTF
DNA: TGTGCCAGCATTGATACATTAACTGACAGCGCCGGCTATGACTACACCTTC

size: few
D: TRBD2
V: TRBV7-2
J: TRBJ2-1
CDR3: CASSLEREGRRQFF
DNA: TGTGCCAGCAGCTTAGAGCGGGAGGGCCGGAGGCAGTTCTTC

size: many
D: -
V: TRBV12-3/TRBV12-4
J: TRBJ2-2
CDR3: CASRLGLNTGELFF
DNA: TGTGCCAGCAGACTTGGACTCAACACCGGGGAGCTGTTTTTT

size: -
D: -
V: TRBV11-1
J: TRBJ2-1
CDR3: CANSRDFAASSYIEQFF
DNA: TGTGCCAACAGTCGGGATTTCGCAGCGAGCTCCTACATTGAGCAGTTCTTC

size: -
D: TRBD2
V: TRBV4-3
J: TRBJ2-1
CDR3: CASSQDHEAGALYEQFF
DNA: TGTGCCAGCAGCCAAGACCATGAGGCGGGAGCCTTGTATGAGCAGTTCTTC

size: once
D: TRBD2
V: TRBV11-2
J: TRBJ2-1
CDR3: CASLGMGLAGANNEQFF
DNA: TGTGCCAGCTTAGGAATGGGACTAGCGGGGGCTAACAATGAGCAGTTCTTC

size: once
D: TRBD2
V: TRBV4-3
J: TRBJ2-7
CDR3: CASSHGSRGGLTYEQYF
DNA: TGTGCCAGCAGTCATGGGAGCCGGGGGGGGCTTACCTACGAGCAGTACTTC

size: many
D: TRBD1
V: TRBV5-1
J: TRBJ2-2
CDR3: CASSLGQGIGELFF
DNA: TGCGCCAGCAGCTTGGGACAGGGGATCGGGGAGCTGTTTTTT

size: -
D: -
V: TRBV5-4
J: TRBJ2-2
CDR3: CASSLEVTAGIGELFF
DNA: TGTGCCAGCAGCTTGGAAGTGACAGCGGGCATCGGGGAGCTGTTTTTT

size: -
D: -
V: TRBV11-2
J: TRBJ2-2
CDR3: CASSSPQGGRNIEELLF
DNA: TGTGCCAGCAGCTCTCCCCAGGGGGGGCGGAACATCGAGGAGCTGCTTTTT

size: once
D: TRBD1
V: TRBV11-1
J: TRBJ1-1
CDR3: CASSSDRVTEASF
DNA: TGTGCCAGCAGCTCCGACAGGGTGACTGAAGCTTCCTTT

size: few
D: -
V: TRBV7-9
J: TRBJ1-5
CDR3: CASSLGLSSNQPQHF
DNA: TGTGCCAGCAGCTTAGGTCTGAGTAGTAATCAGCCCCAGCATTTT

size: -
D: -
V: TRBV6-5
J: TRBJ2-3
CDR3: CASSRGVSTDTQYF
DNA: TGTGCCAGTAGCAGGGGGGTAAGCACAGATACGCAGTATTTT

size: -
D: -
V: TRBV7-3
J: TRBJ2-2
CDR3: CARRPRFSTGELFF
DNA: TGTGCCCGCAGGCCCCGCTTCAGCACCGGGGAGCTGTTTTTT

size: -
D: -
V: TRBV5-1
J: TRBJ2-7
CDR3: CTSRPGWIDYERYF
DNA: TGCACCAGCCGACCAGGTTGGATTGACTACGAACGGTACTTC

size: many
D: -
V: TRBV5-1
J: TRBJ2-5
CDR3: CASSSGRGETQYF
DNA: TGCGCCAGCAGCTCGGGCCGGGGAGAGACCCAGTACTTC